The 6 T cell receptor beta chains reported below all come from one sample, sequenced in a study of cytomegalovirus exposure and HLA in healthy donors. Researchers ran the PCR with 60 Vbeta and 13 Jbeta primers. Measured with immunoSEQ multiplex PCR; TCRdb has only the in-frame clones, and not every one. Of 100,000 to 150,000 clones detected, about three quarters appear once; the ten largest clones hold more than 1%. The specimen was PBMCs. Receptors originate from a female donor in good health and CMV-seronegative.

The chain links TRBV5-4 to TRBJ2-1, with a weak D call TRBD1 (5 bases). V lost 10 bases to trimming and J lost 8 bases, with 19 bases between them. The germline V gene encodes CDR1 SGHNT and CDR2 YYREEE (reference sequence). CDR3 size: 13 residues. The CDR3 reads CAQQGAIRHEQFF. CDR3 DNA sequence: TGTGCCCAGCAGGGCGCTATCCGGCATGAGCAGTTCTTC.

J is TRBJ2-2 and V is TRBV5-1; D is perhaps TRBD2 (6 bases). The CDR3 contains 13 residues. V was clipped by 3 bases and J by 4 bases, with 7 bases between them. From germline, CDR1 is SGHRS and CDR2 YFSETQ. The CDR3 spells CASSWGVTGELFF. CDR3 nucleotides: TGCGCCAGCAGCTGGGGGGTCACCGGGGAGCTGTTTTTT.

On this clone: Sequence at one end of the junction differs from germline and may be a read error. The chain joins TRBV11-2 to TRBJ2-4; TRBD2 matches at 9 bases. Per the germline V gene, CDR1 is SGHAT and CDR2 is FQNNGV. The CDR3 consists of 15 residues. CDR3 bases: TGTGCCAGCAGCTCGACTAGCGGAGTGAAAAACGTTCAGTACTTC. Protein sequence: CASSSTSGVKNVQYF.

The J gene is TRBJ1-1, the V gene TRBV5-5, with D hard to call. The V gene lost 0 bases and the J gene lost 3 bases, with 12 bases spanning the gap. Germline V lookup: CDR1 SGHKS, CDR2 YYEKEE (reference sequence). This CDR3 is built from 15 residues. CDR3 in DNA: TGTGCCAGCAGCTTGGAGGCGGGTACCTACACTGAAGCTTTCTTT. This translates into CASSLEAGTYTEAFF.

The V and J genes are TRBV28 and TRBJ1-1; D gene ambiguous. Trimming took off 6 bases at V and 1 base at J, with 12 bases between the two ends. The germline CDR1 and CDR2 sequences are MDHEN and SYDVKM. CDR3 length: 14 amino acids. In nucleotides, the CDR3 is TGTGCCAGCAGCCTGAGAGGGCAGAACACTGAAGCTTTCTTT. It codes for CASSLRGQNTEAFF.

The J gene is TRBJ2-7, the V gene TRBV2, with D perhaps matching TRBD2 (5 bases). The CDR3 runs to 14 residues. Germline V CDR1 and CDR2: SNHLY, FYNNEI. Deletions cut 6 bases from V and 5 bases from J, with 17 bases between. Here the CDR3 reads CASRLAGPPHEQYF. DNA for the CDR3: TGTGCCAGCAGGCTAGCAGGTCCCCCCCACGAGCAGTACTTC.